The 24 T cell receptor beta chains reported below all come from one sample, sequenced in a study of chemoradiotherapy in HPV16-positive cancers. Measured with immunoSEQ multiplex PCR; TCRdb has only the in-frame clones, and not every one. Here the sample spans 3,000 to 4,000 clones, about 80% being singletons. This specimen was tumor tissue, taken from a patient who underwent chemoradiotherapy. The receptors here all came from a human donor with HPV-associated anogenital cancer.

The chain employs TRBV7-6 and TRBJ2-6; D not certain. With 4 bases removed from V and 0 bases from J, the gap between germline ends came to 10 bases. CDR1 is SGHVS, CDR2 FNYEAQ, per germline. The CDR3 runs 16 residues. The CDR3 coding sequence is TGTGCCAGCAGCTCATCAGGCAGCTCTGGGGCCAACGTCCTGACTTTC. It yields the protein CASSSSGSSGANVLTF.

J is TRBJ2-3 and V is TRBV6-1; D possibly uses TRBD1 or TRBD2 (6 bases each). CDR1 MNHNS and CDR2 SASEGT come from the germline V gene. Between the trimmed V and J ends, which lost 6 bases and 4 bases, there was a span of 17 bases. The CDR3 length is 15 residues. CDR3 sequence (DNA): TGTGCCAGCAGCCAACTAGCTGGGGGCCCAGATACGCAGTATTTT. Encoded protein: CASSQLAGGPDTQYF.

The chain employs TRBV9 and TRBJ2-1; the D gene is possibly TRBD2 (5 bases). This CDR3 region has 16 residues. V was trimmed by 3 bases and J by 4 bases, leaving 17 bases between them. The V gene's germline CDR1 is SGDLS and CDR2 YYNGEE. The CDR3 DNA follows: TGTGCCAGCAGCGCTCCTACCGGGATACTATACAATGAGCAGTTCTTC. Its translation is CASSAPTGILYNEQFF.

This chain connects TRBV18 to TRBJ1-4; no reliable D call. Germline values: CDR1 KGHSH, CDR2 LQKENI. This CDR3 region has 14 residues. Deletions cut 3 bases from V and 0 bases from J, with 5 bases between. The CDR3 here is CASSPDATNEKLFF. CDR3 nucleotides: TGTGCCAGCTCACCGGATGCAACTAATGAAAAACTGTTTTTT. Full variable domain (remainder filled in from reference TRBV18 and TRBJ1-4): NAGVMQNPRHLVRRRGQEARLRCSPMKGHSHVYWYRQLPEEGLKFMVYLQKENIIDESGMPKERFSAEFPKEGPSILRIQQVVRGDSAAYFCASSPDATNEKLFFGSGTQLSVL.

V is TRBV5-1 and J is TRBJ2-3; weak D call: TRBD2 (5 bases). CDR3 size: 15 residues. V dropped 2 bases and J dropped 1 base, with 11 bases sitting between them. Germline CDR1 is SGHRS and CDR2 is YFSETQ. The CDR3 here is CASSFSGRRTDTQYF. The CDR3 DNA is TGCGCCAGCAGCTTTTCGGGAAGGCGCACAGATACGCAGTATTTT.

Written as DNA, the CDR3 is TGTGCCAGCAGCCCAAGCTCCGGACGGGATTCACCCCTCCACTTT. Amino acid sequence: CASSPSSGRDSPLHF. V and J are TRBV7-9 and TRBJ1-6; D is undetermined. The ends were cut back, 5 bases at V and 8 bases at J, with 16 bases in the middle. Germline V lookup: CDR1 SEHNR, CDR2 FQNEAQ (reference sequence). CDR3 length: 15 residues. Using reference TRBV7-9 and TRBJ1-6 for the parts outside the CDR3, the full variable domain is DTGVSQNPRHKITKRGQNVTFRCDPISEHNRLYWYRQTLGQGPEFLTYFQNEAQLEKSRLLSDRFSAERPKGSFSTLEIQRTEQGDSAMYLCASSPSSGRDSPLHFGNGTRLTVT.

V is TRBV27 and J is TRBJ2-3; TRBD2 matches at 11 bases. The CDR3 length is 15 residues. CDR1 is MNHEY and CDR2 is SMNVEV in the germline V gene (reference sequence). With 3 bases clipped from V and 6 bases from J, the junction kept 5 bases outside the gene matches. CDR3 loop: CASSFLAGGEDTQYF. CDR3 DNA sequence: TGTGCCAGCAGTTTTCTAGCGGGGGGCGAGGATACGCAGTATTTT.

V gene TRBV28 combines with J gene TRBJ2-7, with TRBD1 matching 11 bases. Germline V CDR1 and CDR2: MDHEN, SYDVKM. This CDR3 contains 14 residues. Trimming removed 5 bases from V and 5 bases from J; junction bases left unmatched: 5. The CDR3 sequence is CASSPRTGGNEQYF. The CDR3 coding sequence is TGTGCCAGCAGTCCTCGGACAGGGGGCAACGAGCAGTACTTC.

This clone was detected once. This chain joins TRBV4-3 and TRBJ1-5; TRBD1 might be the D (5 bases). The CDR3 loop spans 15 amino acids. V lost 7 bases, J lost 5 bases, and 18 bases lay in between. Germline CDR1 LGHNA, CDR2 YSLEER. CDR3 in amino acids: CASKKIPGSDQPQHF. The CDR3 nucleotides are TGCGCCAGCAAAAAGATCCCAGGGTCGGATCAGCCCCAGCATTTT.

The V and J genes are TRBV27 and TRBJ2-2; no clear D gene. V was trimmed by 5 bases and J by 6 bases, leaving 16 bases between them. Germline V lookup: CDR1 MNHEY, CDR2 SMNVEV (reference sequence). This CDR3 spans 15 amino acids. The CDR3 region has the DNA TGTGCCAGCAGTCGAGAAGCTTCCTCGGCCGGGGAGCTGTTTTTT. It is translated as CASSREASSAGELFF.

The rearrangement joins TRBV6-1 to TRBJ1-5, with D uncertain. The CDR3 covers 12 residues. V shed 2 bases and J shed 5 bases, with 4 bases lying between them. The germline CDR1 and CDR2 sequences are MNHNS and SASEGT. CDR3 in DNA: TGTGCCAGCAGTGAATGGGATCAGCCCCAGCATTTT. It is translated as CASSEWDQPQHF.

The rearrangement joins TRBV11-2 to TRBJ2-1; D not certain. CDR3 length equals 18 residues. The V gene lost 2 bases and the J gene lost 0 bases, with 17 bases spanning the gap. The germline CDR1 and CDR2 sequences are SGHAT and FQNNGV. The CDR3 is CASSLSQDSWSSYNEQFF. CDR3 DNA: TGTGCCAGCAGCTTATCTCAGGATAGTTGGAGCTCCTACAATGAGCAGTTCTTC.

This chain joins TRBV21-1 and TRBJ1-5. TRBV21-1 has pseudogene status. The CDR3 loop spans 16 amino acids. For the CDR3, the DNA is TGTGCCAGCAGCAAAGAAGGGGAGGGTGGCAATCAGCCCCAGCATTTT. It specifies CASSKEGEGGNQPQHF.

The sample holds one count of this clone. The genes are TRBV4-2 and TRBJ2-5, with unresolved D. CDR1 LGHNA and CDR2 YNFKEQ come from the germline V gene. The CDR3 consists of 15 residues. Trimming removed 1 base from V and 1 base from J, with 10 bases in between. The CDR3 DNA follows: TGTGCCAGCAGCCAAGCGGGCCCACTCCAAGAGACCCAGTACTTC. Protein: CASSQAGPLQETQYF.

The genes are TRBV28 and TRBJ2-7; D is unresolved. Trimming left V 5 bases short and J 4 bases short, with 9 bases between. The CDR3 loop spans 12 amino acids. Germline CDR1 reads MDHEN; CDR2 reads SYDVKM. The CDR3, as DNA: TGTGCCAGCAGTCGACGGATGTACGAGCAGTACTTC. Encoded protein: CASSRRMYEQYF.

On this clone itself: This sample includes further DNA sequences coding for the same CDR3. This sequence joins TRBV14 and TRBJ2-5; D remains unclear. The ends were cut back, 1 base at V and 4 bases at J, with 7 bases in the middle. The CDR3 has 13 amino acids. The germline V gene encodes CDR1 SGHDN and CDR2 FVKESK. CDR3 amino acids: CASSQGLGETQYF. The CDR3 coding sequence is TGTGCCAGCAGCCAAGGGCTGGGAGAGACCCAGTACTTC.

The chain combines TRBV2 with TRBJ2-7, with D possibly being TRBD1 (6 bases). The V end was cut by 5 bases, the J end by 4 bases, with 15 bases between. The CDR3 loop spans 14 amino acids. Germline V gene lookup returns CDR1 SNHLY and CDR2 FYNNEI. CDR3 residues: CASSSSFTGYEQYF. CDR3 nucleotides: TGTGCCAGCAGTTCCTCTTTTACAGGGTACGAGCAGTACTTC.

V is TRBV7-8 and J is TRBJ2-5; D unresolved. The CDR3 consists of 15 residues. Germline V gene data show CDR1 as SGHVS and CDR2 as FQNEAQ. V was clipped by 5 bases and J by 0 bases, with 13 bases between them. CDR3 sequence reads: CASSQMGRYQETQYF. CDR3 DNA sequence: TGTGCCAGCAGCCAGATGGGCAGATACCAAGAGACCCAGTACTTC.

The gene calls are TRBV5-1 and TRBJ1-2; 9 bases align to TRBD1. Germline V gives CDR1 SGHRS, CDR2 YFSETQ. The CDR3 has 15 residues. V lost 4 bases to trimming and J lost 7 bases; unmatched junction nucleotides: 11. The CDR3 here is CASSLRDRDPGGYTF. CDR3 nucleotide sequence: TGCGCCAGCAGCCTCCGGGACAGGGACCCCGGTGGCTACACCTTC.

The table lists this clone with a few counts. The chain has TRBV19 and TRBJ2-3; a weak D match, TRBD2 (5 bases). V lost 10 bases and J 0 bases, leaving 14 bases between the germline ends. The germline V gene encodes CDR1 LNHDA and CDR2 SQIVND (reference sequence). This CDR3 has 14 amino acids. This CDR3 is CATTPGISTDTQYF. The CDR3 DNA reads as TGTGCCACTACCCCCGGGATTAGCACAGATACGCAGTATTTT. The full variable domain, rest sourced from reference TRBV19 and TRBJ2-3, is DGGITQSPKYLFRKEGQNVTLSCEQNLNHDAMYWYRQDPGQGLRLIYYSQIVNDFQKGDIAEGYSVSREKKESFPLTVTSAQKNPTAFYLCATTPGISTDTQYFGPGTRLTVL.

The chain links TRBV2 to TRBJ1-6; 8 bases line up with TRBD1. The CDR3 runs 16 residues. CDR1 and CDR2 from the germline V gene are SNHLY and FYNNEI. J gave up 10 bases and V 5 bases, and 13 bases lay outside the gene matches. The chain's CDR3 is CASSPRGPVSDSPLHF. DNA for the CDR3: TGTGCCAGCAGTCCCAGGGGGCCGGTGAGTGACTCACCCCTCCACTTT.

V is TRBV7-3 and J is TRBJ2-7; TRBD1 is a possible D gene (6 bases). The CDR3 runs to 13 residues. CDR1 is SGHTA and CDR2 is FQGTGA in the germline V gene. V was cut by 1 base and J by 3 bases, with 7 bases left in between. The CDR3: CASSLNRDYEQYF. In DNA form, the CDR3 reads TGTGCCAGCAGCTTAAACAGGGACTACGAGCAGTACTTC.

This chain uses TRBV6-4 with TRBJ2-5, with D possibly TRBD2 on 6 matching bases. Germline CDR1 reads MRHNA; CDR2 reads SNTAGT. Trimming shortened V by 6 bases and J by 4 bases, and 24 bases separated the two germline ends. CDR3 size: 17 residues. The CDR3 DNA reads as TGTGCCAGCAGCCGTCCTAACATTCGGGGGTTCAGAGAGACCCAGTACTTC. This sequence encodes CASSRPNIRGFRETQYF.

V and J are TRBV15 and TRBJ1-1; D remains unclear. The germline gives CDR1 LNHNV, CDR2 YYDKDF (reference sequence). V gave up 4 bases and J gave up 10 bases, with 22 bases separating them. The CDR3 is made up of 15 amino acids. CDR3 DNA: TGTGCCACCAGCAAAACTATAAGTGGAATGGTTGGAGCTTTCTTT. Translated: CATSKTISGMVGAFF.